This TCR beta chain was obtained from a study of brain T cells in children with intractable seizures. Germline V CDR1 and CDR2: SGHRS, YFSETQ. This CDR3 spans 15 amino acids. After removal of 2 bases from V and 9 bases from J, the junction contained 13 bases not matched to a gene. TCRdb's table, derived via immunoSEQ multiplex PCR, lists solely in-frame clones and lacks some. This sample yields 50,000 to 80,000 clones, of which approximately 95% are seen a single time; more than 0.3% belongs to the top ten. The sequenced cases were selected for having the highest brain T cell transcript signatures. Study-level findings and limits: Only CDR3 sequence similarity suggested viral specificity, without known HCMV serostatus. Pre- and post-surgery blood differed in depth, so pre-surgery absences may be undersampling.

This clone was picked up one time. As yet, its antigen is unknown. This rearrangement joins TRBV5-1 to TRBJ1-2; 7 bases align to TRBD1. The sample was peripheral blood, taken at surgery. The receptor was derived from a boy under three years old with focal cortical dysplasia and intractable seizures. The CDR3 loop is CASSLLWTGVMSYTF. The CDR3 nucleotides read TGCGCCAGCAGCTTACTTTGGACAGGAGTGATGAGCTACACCTTC.